This record looks at one T cell receptor (beta chain) sequence and its context. Its matching antigen is unknown. The sample originates from a study of immune evolution from preneoplasia to lung adenocarcinoma. Data came from immunoSEQ multiplex PCR; TCRdb stores just in-frame clones and leaves some out. The table shows approximately 6,000 clones, with around 81% occurring only once. Each case's diagnosis was confirmed by two pathologists on H&E. Germline values: CDR1 WSHSY, CDR2 SAAADI. After removal of 9 bases from V and 2 bases from J, the junction contained 6 bases not matched to a gene. The CDR3 length is 14 residues. Broader study findings: From normal lung to invasive adenocarcinoma, top clone frequencies appeared to decrease.

Sequences were obtained from FFPE normal lung tissue adjacent to the tumor. This sequence was found in a person aged 50 or older with lung adenocarcinoma. The chain combines TRBV10-2 with TRBJ2-3, with 9 bases fitting TRBD2. The CDR3 sequence: CASRRTSDTDTQYF. The CDR3 DNA follows: TGCGCCAGTAGACGGACTAGCGACACAGATACGCAGTATTTT.